Listed here is a single T cell receptor beta chain. These data belong to a study of blood T cell repertoires in COVID-19. Background on the study: Researchers got acute and convalescent COVID-19 samples from the United States, Italy and Spain.

Clones were read by immunoSEQ multiplex PCR, and TCRdb kept only the in-frame ones, dropping some. The sample yields approximately 65,000 clones, around 80% seen once. CDR1 is SGHRS, CDR2 YFSETQ, per germline. The CDR3 spans 14 residues. V was clipped by 0 bases and J by 6 bases, with 12 bases between them. The sample was peripheral blood. The J gene is TRBJ1-2, the V gene TRBV5-1, with D possibly matching TRBD1 (6 bases). The sequence came from a human donor in a cohort sampled during active COVID-19. Here the CDR3 reads CASSLEAGVDGYTF. DNA for the CDR3: TGCGCCAGCAGCTTGGAGGCAGGGGTTGATGGCTACACCTTC.